Only one count was recorded for the clone carrying this TCR beta chain. Original processing notes: Quantification of nucleated cells was approximated via reference gene primer amplification. Sequencing was performed with immunoSEQ multiplex PCR; in TCRdb, only in-frame clones are kept and a portion is missing. The D gene and trimming were derived from the DNA, and the V and J assignments and clone size from that table. The table includes roughly 67,000 clones, 76% detected once. The data originate from a study of blood T cell repertoires in COVID-19. Study-wide background: The samples span acute and convalescent COVID-19 from the United States, Italy and Spain. PBMCs, B-cell-depleted T cells, or T cells were the source of the cDNA or gDNA that made up the material.

CDR3 length equals 14 residues. V lost 1 base and J lost 4; bases outside the gene matches: 2. Germline loops: CDR1 SGHRS, CDR2 YFSETQ. The receptor was isolated from a woman between 45 and 60 years old with active or convalescent COVID-19. Sequencing was carried out using peripheral blood. This rearrangement joins TRBV5-1 to TRBJ1-2, with 9 bases lining up with TRBD1. This chain's CDR3 is CASSLTGGVYGYTF. The CDR3 DNA reads TGCGCCAGCAGCTTGACAGGGGGCGTCTATGGCTACACCTTC.